This record covers a single T cell receptor (beta chain). The record originates from a study of brain T cells in children with intractable seizures. Measured with immunoSEQ multiplex PCR; TCRdb has only the in-frame clones, and not every one. The table shows 70,000 to 85,000 clones, with 91% occurring only once. This TCR came from a girl aged 2 to 10 with Rasmussen encephalitis and intractable seizures. The starting material was peripheral blood, obtained at surgery.

The CDR3 region has the DNA TGCGCCAGCAGTGAGTCGGTACCCACGGGACTAGCGGGGTTCCGCTCCTACAATGAGCAGTTCTTC. It is translated as CASSESVPTGLAGFRSYNEQFF. This chain links TRBV10-1 with TRBJ2-1; TRBD2 matches at 13 bases. This CDR3 contains 22 residues. The junction had 14 bases not matched to a gene; V was cut back by 0 bases and J by 0 bases. Germline CDR1 is WNHNN and CDR2 is SYGVQD (reference sequence).